Presented here are 29 T cell receptor beta chains from one specimen sequenced in a study of radiation and T cells in renal cell carcinoma. Treatment given: treatment-naive control, cytoreductive nephrectomy. The assay was immunoSEQ multiplex PCR, and TCRdb's table has in-frame clones only and misses some. The repertoire holds 15,000 to 18,000 clones, with 55% to 60% as singletons. Sequencing was performed on tumor tissue, taken from a patient whose treatment was nephrectomy without radiotherapy. The receptors were gathered from a man between 50 and 59 years old with renal cell carcinoma.

This clone was seen a few times. This chain joins TRBV29-1 and TRBJ2-1; D perhaps matches TRBD2 (6 bases). CDR3 length: 16 residues. Germline V gene data show CDR1 as SQVTM and CDR2 as ANQGSEA. V gave up 2 bases and J gave up 8 bases, with 22 bases separating them. The CDR3: CSVETLGSSARDEQFF. For the CDR3, the DNA is TGCAGCGTTGAAACCCTGGGGTCTAGCGCAAGGGATGAGCAGTTCTTC.

The CDR3 nucleotides are TGTGCCAGCAGCTCCGGACAGATGTTTGGCTACACCTTC. It specifies CASSSGQMFGYTF. The chain joins TRBV6-1 to TRBJ1-2; D is perhaps TRBD1 (6 bases). In germline, CDR1 is MNHNS, CDR2 SASEGT. The germline V and J ends were trimmed by 6 bases and 7 bases, with 15 bases remaining between them. This CDR3 is built from 13 residues.

The chain links TRBV30 to TRBJ2-5, with TRBD1 as a possible D gene (5 bases). The CDR3 has 13 residues. Germline lookup yields CDR1 GTSNPN and CDR2 SVGIG (reference sequence). The V and J ends lost 3 bases and 2 bases respectively, with 10 bases between them. The CDR3 DNA reads TGTGCCTGGAGCCCGACAGATCAAGAGACCCAGTACTTC. Amino acids: CAWSPTDQETQYF.

J is TRBJ2-2 and V is TRBV2; a weak D match, TRBD1 (5 bases). Germline V lookup: CDR1 SNHLY, CDR2 FYNNEI. The V end lost 7 bases, the J end lost 4 bases, and 13 bases lay between the germline ends. CDR3 length: 14 amino acids. The CDR3 DNA sequence: TGTGCCAGCACCAGGGAAACGGGCACCGGGGAGCTGTTTTTT. Amino acid sequence: CASTRETGTGELFF.

The sample holds a few counts of this clone. The V gene is TRBV19, the J gene TRBJ1-5, with TRBD1 identical over 11 bases. Germline V gene data show CDR1 as LNHDA and CDR2 as SQIVND (reference sequence). This CDR3 has 18 residues. The trim removed 10 bases at V and 2 bases at J, leaving 16 bases unmatched. CDR3 nucleotide sequence: TGTGCCACAGAGCCCGGGACAGGGGGAGTTTTAGGCAATCAGCCCCAGCATTTT. This sequence encodes CATEPGTGGVLGNQPQHF.

The chain couples TRBV5-1 to TRBJ2-2; perhaps D is TRBD1 or TRBD2 (5 bases each). V gave up 0 bases and J gave up 6 bases, with 9 bases separating them. The germline CDR1 and CDR2 sequences are SGHRS and YFSETQ. The CDR3 runs to 14 residues. CDR3 coding DNA: TGCGCCAGCAGCTTGGCAGGGAGTTCCGGGGAGCTGTTTTTT. Translation gives CASSLAGSSGELFF.

This clone was counted only a few times. The chain couples TRBV5-4 to TRBJ2-7; D might be TRBD2 (5 bases). V shed 0 bases and J shed 0 bases, with 7 bases lying between them. The CDR3 contains 14 residues. Germline V gene sequence: CDR1 SGHNT, CDR2 YYREEE (reference sequence). CDR3 sequence reads: CASSLGGFSYEQYF. In nucleotides, the CDR3 is TGTGCCAGCAGCTTGGGAGGGTTCTCCTACGAGCAGTACTTC.

In its sample, this clone was seen once. The gene calls are TRBV11-3 and TRBJ2-7; weak D call: TRBD1 (5 bases). The ends were cut back, 0 bases at V and 4 bases at J, with 19 bases in the middle. This CDR3 is built from 17 residues. From germline, CDR1 is SGHNT and CDR2 YENEEA. CDR3 DNA sequence: TGTGCCAGCAGCTTAGATCCTTCTCCGTCGACAGCTTACGAGCAGTACTTC. Translating gives CASSLDPSPSTAYEQYF.

This chain connects TRBV6-6 to TRBJ1-1; D gene uncertain. Germline CDR1 is MNHNY and CDR2 is SVGAGI (reference sequence). The V end was cut by 6 bases, the J end by 3 bases, with 11 bases between. This CDR3 is 13 amino acids long. Here the CDR3 reads CASRKREDTEAFF. The CDR3 DNA is TGTGCCAGCAGGAAACGGGAGGACACTGAAGCTTTCTTT.

This clone was counted a single time. The chain employs TRBV21-1 and TRBJ1-1; the table's D call, TRBD1, has no DNA check behind it. TRBV21-1 is a pseudogene segment. CDR3 size: 16 residues. The CDR3 sequence: CASRSGTGGAGTEAFF. CDR3 DNA: TGTGCCAGCAGGTCCGGGACAGGGGGCGCGGGCACTGAAGCTTTCTTT.

This clone was recorded a few times. The rearrangement joins TRBV6-5 to TRBJ2-2; TRBD2 matches 8 bases. Per germline, CDR1 MNHEY and CDR2 SVGAGI. The CDR3 totals 15 residues. V was pared by 10 bases and J by 7 bases, with 14 bases of the junction left unmatched. CDR3 coding DNA: TGTGCCACCGCGGGCGGGAGGATGTTAGGCGGGGAGCTGTTTTTT. Protein product: CATAGGRMLGGELFF.

In nucleotides, the CDR3 is TGTGCCAGCAGCTTGAACCCGGACGGACTGGGGTCACCCCTCCACTTT. Translated: CASSLNPDGLGSPLHF. J is TRBJ1-6 and V is TRBV7-6; no firm D call. With 3 bases removed from V and 10 bases from J, the gap between germline ends came to 19 bases. Germline V gives CDR1 SGHVS, CDR2 FNYEAQ. CDR3 length equals 16 residues.

This clone was found once. V usage is TRBV7-9 and J usage is TRBJ2-2; the D gene is possibly TRBD2 (5 bases). Germline CDR1 SEHNR, CDR2 FQNEAQ (reference sequence). V lost 5 bases to trimming and J lost 7 bases, with 14 bases between them. The CDR3 runs 14 residues. CDR3 loop: CASSIPLEGGELFF. In DNA form, the CDR3 reads TGTGCCAGCAGCATCCCCCTCGAGGGCGGGGAGCTGTTTTTT. Using reference TRBV7-9 and TRBJ2-2 for the parts outside the CDR3, the full variable domain is DTGVSQNPRHKITKRGQNVTFRCDPISEHNRLYWYRQTLGQGPEFLTYFQNEAQLEKSRLLSDRFSAERPKGSFSTLEIQRTEQGDSAMYLCASSIPLEGGELFFGEGSRLTVL.

This chain connects TRBV6-5 to TRBJ1-2; D uncertain. Trimming cost V 7 bases and J 6 bases, with 12 bases left between them. Germline loops: CDR1 MNHEY, CDR2 SVGAGI. CDR3 size: 12 residues. CDR3 protein: CASTSGVDGYTF. CDR3 bases: TGTGCCAGCACCAGTGGGGTGGATGGCTACACCTTC.

The chain recombines TRBV4-2 with TRBJ2-2; perhaps TRBD1 as D (5 bases). Between the trimmed V and J ends, which lost 2 bases and 5 bases, there was a span of 18 bases. Germline V lookup: CDR1 LGHNA, CDR2 YNFKEQ. The CDR3 loop spans 17 amino acids. Here the CDR3 DNA reads TGTGCCAGCAGCCAACCGGCCACGCAGGGTTGGACCGGGGAGCTGTTTTTT. Amino acids: CASSQPATQGWTGELFF.

The chain links TRBV5-4 to TRBJ2-3; 8 bases are a match to TRBD2. V was clipped by 6 bases and J by 6 bases; unmatched bases: 12. Per germline, CDR1 SGHNT and CDR2 YYREEE (reference sequence). CDR3 length: 15 residues. As DNA, the CDR3 is TGTGCCAGCACCAAAGCGGGGGCGTCATCGGATACGCAGTATTTT. Translated, it gives CASTKAGASSDTQYF.

This rearrangement joins TRBV29-1 to TRBJ1-2; D gene uncertain. The ends were cut back, 7 bases at V and 4 bases at J, with 13 bases in the middle. The CDR3 is 12 residues long. Germline V gene lookup returns CDR1 SQVTM and CDR2 ANQGSEA. CDR3 DNA sequence: TGCAGCGCTAGCACCCTTAGCTATGGCTACACCTTC. Protein product: CSASTLSYGYTF.

This CDR3 is CASSVEQDISTDTQYF. CDR3 in DNA: TGTGCCAGCAGCGTAGAACAGGATATTAGCACAGATACGCAGTATTTT. The chain carries TRBV9 and TRBJ2-3, with D tentatively TRBD1 (5 bases). Trimming shortened V by 0 bases and J by 0 bases, and 11 bases separated the two germline ends. Germline CDR1 reads SGDLS; CDR2 reads YYNGEE. The CDR3 spans 16 residues.

This chain links TRBV2 with TRBJ2-3, with D possibly matching TRBD2 (5 bases). Per the germline V gene, CDR1 is SNHLY and CDR2 is FYNNEI. The CDR3 loop spans 14 amino acids. V was trimmed by 7 bases and J by 4 bases, leaving 15 bases between them. The CDR3 loop is CASTLYSGPDTQYF. CDR3 nucleotides: TGTGCCAGCACCCTCTACAGCGGCCCAGATACGCAGTATTTT. Full variable domain (missing parts from reference TRBV2 and TRBJ2-3): EPEVTQTPSHQVTQMGQEVILRCVPISNHLYFYWYRQILGQKVEFLVSFYNNEISEKSEIFDDQFSVERPDGSNFTLKIRSTKLEDSAMYFCASTLYSGPDTQYFGPGTRLTVL.

The chain is built from TRBV10-3 and TRBJ2-3, with TRBD2 identical over 8 bases. The CDR3 length is 15 residues. The trim removed 4 bases at V and 4 bases at J, leaving 7 bases unmatched. The germline V gene has CDR1 ENHRY and CDR2 SYGVKD. CDR3 in DNA: TGTGCCATCAGTGCAGCGGGGGATGAAGCAGATACGCAGTATTTT. This codes for CAISAAGDEADTQYF.

This clone was counted a few times. V usage is TRBV27 and J usage is TRBJ2-2; no definite D call. CDR1 MNHEY and CDR2 SMNVEV come from the germline V gene (reference sequence). This CDR3 has 15 amino acids. Trimming removed 0 bases at V and 5 bases at J, with 10 bases between. CDR3 region: CASSLSPLGTGELFF. The CDR3 bases are TGTGCCAGCAGTTTATCCCCGCTCGGGACCGGGGAGCTGTTTTTT.

Here the CDR3 reads CASSVAASGITDTQYF. For the CDR3, the DNA is TGTGCCAGCAGCGTAGCGGCTAGCGGGATCACAGATACGCAGTATTTT. This chain uses TRBV9 with TRBJ2-3; 9 bases are shared with TRBD2. Trimming at V came to 0 bases and at J to 2 bases, leaving 4 bases not matched to a gene. CDR1 is SGDLS, CDR2 YYNGEE, per germline. The CDR3 length is 16 residues.

The rearrangement uses TRBV5-4 and TRBJ2-5; D may correspond to TRBD1 or TRBD2 (5 bases each). The CDR3 covers 14 residues. Trimming cost V 4 bases and J 3 bases, with 13 bases left between them. Germline CDR1 and CDR2: SGHNT and YYREEE (reference sequence). CDR3 amino acids: CASSPGAGEETQYF. The CDR3 bases are TGTGCCAGCAGCCCCGGGGCTGGGGAAGAGACCCAGTACTTC. Complete variable domain (other parts from reference TRBV5-4 and TRBJ2-5): ETGVTQSPTHLIKTRGQQVTLRCSSQSGHNTVSWYQQALGQGPQFIFQYYREEENGRGNFPPRFSGLQFPNYSSELNVNALELDDSALYLCASSPGAGEETQYFGPGTRLLVL.

This clone was seen more than once but under ten times. This chain joins TRBV19 and TRBJ1-2; TRBD1 agrees at 7 bases. With 3 bases clipped from V and 4 bases from J, the junction kept 11 bases outside the gene matches. The CDR3 totals 16 residues. Germline V gives CDR1 LNHDA, CDR2 SQIVND (reference sequence). The CDR3, as DNA: TGTGCCAGTAGTATTTCCGGGACAGCCCTCATCTATGGCTACACCTTC. Amino acids: CASSISGTALIYGYTF.

The chain recombines TRBV19 with TRBJ2-5; D ambiguous. This CDR3 comprises 14 residues. CDR1 LNHDA and CDR2 SQIVND come from the germline V gene (reference sequence). Deletions cut 1 base from V and 7 bases from J, with 13 bases between. For the CDR3, the DNA is TGTGCCAGTAGTATAGCCGGTTTATGGGGGACCCAGTACTTC. This translates into CASSIAGLWGTQYF.

This clone has only a few counts. The rearrangement uses TRBV15 and TRBJ2-1, with 9 bases aligning to TRBD2. The CDR3 is 15 amino acids. V dropped 1 base and J dropped 7; count of bases not matched to a gene: 5. Germline V gene sequence: CDR1 LNHNV, CDR2 YYDKDF (reference sequence). The CDR3 protein is CATSRGSGSMNEQFF. The CDR3 DNA is TGTGCCACCAGCAGAGGTAGCGGGAGTATGAATGAGCAGTTCTTC.

The chain uses TRBV9 and TRBJ2-3; 9 nucleotides align to TRBD1. Germline V gene data show CDR1 as SGDLS and CDR2 as YYNGEE. The CDR3 is 16 amino acids. Unmatched junction bases numbered 4, after V lost 2 bases and J lost 0 bases. The DNA of the CDR3 is TGTGCCAGCAGCGTCGGGACAGGGCTTAGCACAGATACGCAGTATTTT. This gives the protein CASSVGTGLSTDTQYF.

Only a few counts were recorded for this clone. The rearrangement joins TRBV9 to TRBJ2-7, with 9 bases aligning to TRBD1. From germline, CDR1 is SGDLS and CDR2 YYNGEE. CDR3 size: 16 residues. The junction had 9 bases not matched to a gene; V was cut back by 4 bases and J by 1 base. The CDR3 nucleotides are TGTGCCAGCAGCACAGGACCGGGACAGGGATCCTACGAGCAGTACTTC. Translation gives CASSTGPGQGSYEQYF.

The chain employs TRBV5-6 and TRBJ1-3; the D gene is possibly TRBD1 (6 bases). The CDR3 has 14 amino acids. Trimming removed 4 bases at V and 3 bases at J, with 11 bases between. The germline V gene encodes CDR1 SGHDT and CDR2 YYEEEE. In nucleotides, the CDR3 is TGTGCCAGCAGCCGGGACACCTATGGAAACACCATATATTTT. Encoded protein: CASSRDTYGNTIYF.